The sample holds a few counts of the clone carrying this T cell receptor beta chain. Its antigen is still unknown. Via MiXCR, TCRdb re-called the RT-PCR reads, giving one row per CDR3 protein. In the table there are about 520,000 distinct CDR3 sequences, 25% of which are singletons. The sample originates from a study of response to subunit inactivated influenza vaccine. Germline V gene sequence: CDR1 MNHEY, CDR2 SVGAGI. The CDR3 contains 16 residues. Between the trimmed V and J ends, which lost 0 bases and 0 bases, there was a span of 10 bases. Study-wide points: Authors proposed each seasonal influenza vaccination draws in few new T cells.

J is TRBJ2-3 and V is TRBV6-5; unclear D gene. The sample in question was CD4+ T cells sorted from PBMCs, obtained more than 4 days after vaccination. The clonotype comes from a man aged 45-60 years who received an inactivated influenza vaccine. The CDR3 reads CASSYSMAGSTDTQYF. CDR3 DNA: TGTGCCAGCAGTTACTCGATGGCCGGGAGCACAGATACGCAGTATTTT.